These 10 T cell receptor beta chains were all obtained from the same sample, sequenced in a study of beta chain features in type 1 diabetes. Study-level results: Shortening that was moderate but significant affected the TCRB CDR3s of Type 1 diabetes patients in all four CD4+ subsets.

The antigens these receptors bind are not known. Of the isolated RNA, all was reverse transcribed, and so the sequenced material was expressed TCRB transcripts. Generated by immunoSEQ multiplex PCR, the TCRdb table keeps only in-frame clones and is missing some. The table lists more than 250,000 clones, roughly 20% of them singletons. Sequencing used naive CD4+ T cells from blood. The receptors originated from a woman in her forties with type 1 diabetes.

This chain uses TRBV7-3 with TRBJ2-5, with 8 bases identical to TRBD1. Germline trimming cut 5 bases from V and 2 bases from J; bases unmatched to any gene: 4. Germline assignment: CDR1 SGHTA and CDR2 FQGTGA. The CDR3 runs 14 residues. This CDR3 reads CASSRGTGQETQYF. In DNA form, the CDR3 reads TGTGCCAGCAGCCGCGGGACAGGTCAAGAGACCCAGTACTTC. Combining the CDR3 with reference TRBV7-3 and TRBJ2-5 gives the whole variable domain GAGVSQTPSNKVTEKGKYVELRCDPISGHTALYWYRQSLGQGPEFLIYFQGTGAADDSGLPNDRFFAVRPEGSVSTLKIQRTERGDSAVYLCASSRGTGQETQYFGPGTRLLVL.

A single count supports this clone. The chain couples TRBV25-1 to TRBJ2-2; D is possibly TRBD2 (5 bases). This CDR3 is 15 amino acids long. The germline V and J ends were trimmed by 4 bases and 7 bases, with 16 bases remaining between them. From germline, CDR1 is MGHDK and CDR2 SYGVNS. Here the CDR3 reads CASSVGGQANGELFF. CDR3 sequence (DNA): TGTGCCAGCAGTGTGGGCGGGCAGGCGAACGGGGAGCTGTTTTTT. Full variable domain (remainder filled in from reference TRBV25-1 and TRBJ2-2): EADIYQTPRYLVIGTGKKITLECSQTMGHDKMYWYQQDPGMELHLIHYSYGVNSTEKGDLSSESTVSRIRTEHFPLTLESARPSHTSQYLCASSVGGQANGELFFGEGSRLTVL.

This clone was detected a few times. The CDR3 sequence is CASSPPGRVTYNEQFF. The CDR3 region has the DNA TGTGCCAGCTCACCACCGGGGAGAGTAACCTACAATGAGCAGTTCTTC. The chain joins TRBV18 to TRBJ2-1; the D gene is possibly TRBD2 (5 bases). CDR1 and CDR2 (germline): KGHSH, LQKENI. The V and J ends lost 0 bases and 2 bases respectively, with 11 bases between them. The CDR3 contains 16 residues.

On this clone itself: Other DNA sequences of this sample code for an identical CDR3. The V gene is TRBV9, the J gene TRBJ2-2; D gene uncertain. CDR1 and CDR2 (germline): SGDLS, YYNGEE. The CDR3 is 13 amino acids. The V and J ends lost 0 bases and 6 bases respectively, with 6 bases between them. The chain's CDR3 is CASSVVSAGELFF. The CDR3 region has the DNA TGTGCCAGCAGCGTAGTATCGGCCGGGGAGCTGTTTTTT.

The V and J genes are TRBV15 and TRBJ2-1; TRBD2 matches 8 bases. After removal of 1 base from V and 3 bases from J, the junction contained 20 bases not matched to a gene. The CDR3 extends over 21 amino acids. Germline CDR1 is LNHNV and CDR2 is YYDKDF (reference sequence). CDR3 sequence: CATSRVVLHGGAQTLYNEQFF. The CDR3, as DNA: TGTGCCACCAGCAGAGTGGTTCTCCACGGGGGGGCTCAAACTCTCTACAATGAGCAGTTCTTC.

In its sample, this clone was seen a few times. In the same sample, other DNA sequences code for this CDR3. This sequence joins TRBV7-2 and TRBJ2-3; 9 bases are shared with TRBD1. V lost 3 bases, J lost 1 base, and 2 bases stayed unmatched. Per germline, CDR1 SGHTA and CDR2 FQGNSA. The CDR3 sequence is 15 residues long. DNA for the CDR3: TGTGCCAGCAGCTTTCGGACAGGGGGCACAGATACGCAGTATTTT. Its translation is CASSFRTGGTDTQYF. The variable domain in full, with the rest retrieved from reference TRBV7-2 and TRBJ2-3, is GAGVSQSPSNKVTEKGKDVELRCDPISGHTALYWYRQSLGQGLEFLIYFQGNSAPDKSGLPSDRFSAERTGGSVSTLTIQRTQQEDSAVYLCASSFRTGGTDTQYFGPGTRLTVL.

There are a few counts of this clone. The chain carries TRBV5-4 and TRBJ2-5; tentative D call: TRBD2 (6 bases). CDR1 is SGHNT and CDR2 is YYREEE in the germline V gene (reference sequence). The CDR3 spans 15 residues. Trimming pared 4 bases from V and 3 bases from J, leaving 16 bases between. CDR3 residues: CASSPPGGTKETQYF. The CDR3 nucleotides are TGTGCCAGCAGCCCCCCGGGCGGGACGAAAGAGACCCAGTACTTC.

The genes are TRBV5-4 and TRBJ2-3, with 7 bases fitting TRBD1. Germline V gene lookup returns CDR1 SGHNT and CDR2 YYREEE (reference sequence). With 1 base clipped from V and 5 bases from J, the junction kept 4 bases outside the gene matches. The CDR3 extends over 14 amino acids. CDR3 sequence: CASSLLQGIDTQYF. The CDR3 DNA reads TGTGCCAGCAGCTTGTTACAGGGGATAGATACGCAGTATTTT. Combining the CDR3 with reference TRBV5-4 and TRBJ2-3 gives the whole variable domain ETGVTQSPTHLIKTRGQQVTLRCSSQSGHNTVSWYQQALGQGPQFIFQYYREEENGRGNFPPRFSGLQFPNYSSELNVNALELDDSALYLCASSLLQGIDTQYFGPGTRLTVL.

This clone has only a few counts. This sequence joins TRBV11-2 and TRBJ2-7; D is undetermined. V lost 2 bases, J lost 4 bases, and 6 bases lay in between. Germline assignment: CDR1 SGHAT and CDR2 FQNNGV. The CDR3 consists of 12 residues. CDR3 DNA sequence: TGTGCCAGCAGCTTATCAGGATACGAGCAGTACTTC. Translated, it gives CASSLSGYEQYF.

This chain joins TRBV29-1 and TRBJ2-2, with 11 positions matching TRBD1. The length of the CDR3 is 16 residues. With V trimmed by 2 bases and J by 7 bases, 9 bases remained unmatched. Germline loops: CDR1 SQVTM, CDR2 ANQGSEA. CDR3 protein: CSVEWRTGGASGELFF. As DNA, the CDR3 is TGCAGCGTTGAATGGAGGACAGGGGGCGCGAGCGGGGAGCTGTTTTTT.